This T cell receptor (beta chain) is from a study of vaccination and CD4 T cells after COVID-19. Study-wide results and limits: There was no significant change from approximately 21 to 38 median reactive clonotypes. Convalescent patients' median share of reactive clones seen only post-vaccination was around 90%.

After removal of 2 bases from V and 2 bases from J, the junction contained 6 bases not matched to a gene. Germline V gives CDR1 SNHLY, CDR2 FYNNEI. This CDR3 spans 16 amino acids. By sample fraction, this clonotype is medium-sized. No antigen is known for it. The study sequenced cultured CD4+ T cell DNA using the Oncomine TCR Beta short-read assay. It was from cultured CD4+ T cells that genomic DNA was extracted. TCRdb recomputed calls from the PCR reads with MiXCR, one row per CDR3 protein. The sample lists around 15,000 distinct CDR3 sequences; 36% were seen once. Indicated treatment: approximately nine-day PBMC culture with coronavirus spike peptide pools or control peptides (ViraFEST assay).

The sample here was CD4+ T cells from blood, cultured in vitro, taken before SARS-CoV-2 vaccination. V usage is TRBV2 and J usage is TRBJ2-5; 9 nucleotides match TRBD2. The receptor was isolated from a human donor who received a COVID-19 vaccine. The CDR3 spells CASSEKRGANQETQYF. The CDR3 DNA is TGTGCCAGCAGTGAAAAGCGGGGGGCCAATCAAGAGACCCAGTACTTC.